Given below is one T cell receptor beta chain in context. The target antigen is unknown. This CDR3 spans 16 amino acids. Germline CDR1 reads KGHSH; CDR2 reads LQKENI. The germline V and J ends were trimmed by 0 bases and 4 bases, with 13 bases remaining between them. The data originate from a study of T cell responses to AZD1222 COVID-19 vaccine. Points from the study as a whole: Baseline serostatus was positive in only six AZD1222 recipients. Repertoires in all cases were sampled only once the peak T cell response had passed. The study reported that nearly half of spike-specific TCRs target unmutated variant regions. White British ancestry dominated among donors, who included more females, and clonal diversity was possibly underestimated.

Using immunoSEQ multiplex PCR, the repertoire was profiled, and TCRdb retains in-frame clones only, with some absent. Seen here are 90,000 to 120,000 clones, 70% to 90% observed once, and the top ten hold over 15%. This sequence joins TRBV18 and TRBJ2-1; D gene ambiguous. The sequences come from peripheral blood, collected on day 0 of AZD1222 vaccination. The clonotype comes from an adult in good health. In DNA, the CDR3 is TGTGCCAGCTCACCACCGTCAACAGCTAATTACAATGAGCAGTTCTTC. Encoded protein: CASSPPSTANYNEQFF. Full variable domain (outside the CDR3, taken from reference TRBV18 and TRBJ2-1): NAGVMQNPRHLVRRRGQEARLRCSPMKGHSHVYWYRQLPEEGLKFMVYLQKENIIDESGMPKERFSAEFPKEGPSILRIQQVVRGDSAAYFCASSPPSTANYNEQFFGPGTRLTVL.